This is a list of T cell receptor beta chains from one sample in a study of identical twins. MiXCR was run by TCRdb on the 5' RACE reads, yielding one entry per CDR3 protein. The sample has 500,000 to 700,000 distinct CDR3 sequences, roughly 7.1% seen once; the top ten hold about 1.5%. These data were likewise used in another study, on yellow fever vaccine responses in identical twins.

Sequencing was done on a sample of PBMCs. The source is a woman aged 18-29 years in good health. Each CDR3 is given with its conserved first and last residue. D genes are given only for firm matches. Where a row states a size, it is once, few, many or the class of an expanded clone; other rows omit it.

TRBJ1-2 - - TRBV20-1 CSARDRAVVHGYTF TGCAGTGCTAGAGACAGGGCGGTGGTCCATGGCTACACCTTC
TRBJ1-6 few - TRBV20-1 CSARVIQGTPSPLHF TGCAGTGCCAGGGTAATACAGGGTACTCCGTCACCCCTCCACTTT
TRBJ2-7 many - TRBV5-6 CASSLSGTLPRGYF TGTGCCAGCAGCTTATCCGGGACTCTTCCCCGGGGGTACTTC
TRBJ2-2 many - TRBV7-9 CASSLVMANTGELFF TGTGCCAGCAGCTTAGTCATGGCGAACACCGGGGAGCTGTTTTTT
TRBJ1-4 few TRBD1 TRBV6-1 CASSGQGAGDEKLFF TGTGCCAGCAGTGGACAGGGGGCAGGGGATGAAAAACTGTTTTTT
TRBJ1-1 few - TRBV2 CASSYLDKGGEAFF TGTGCCAGCAGTTACTTAGACAAGGGGGGTGAAGCTTTCTTT
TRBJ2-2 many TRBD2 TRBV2 CASSAYLAGGPGTGELFF TGTGCCAGCAGCGCCTATCTAGCGGGAGGGCCGGGCACCGGGGAGCTGTTTTTT
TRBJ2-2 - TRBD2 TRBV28 CASSSPQRSSGVANTGELFF TGTGCCAGCAGCTCACCTCAAAGGTCTAGCGGGGTGGCGAACACCGGGGAGCTGTTTTTT
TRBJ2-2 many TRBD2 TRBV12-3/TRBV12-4 CASTQSGRVTGELFF TGTGCCAGCACCCAAAGCGGGAGGGTCACCGGGGAGCTGTTTTTT
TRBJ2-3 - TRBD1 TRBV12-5 CASVSTPGTGVSDTQYF TGTGCTAGTGTCTCTACTCCGGGGACAGGGGTATCAGATACGCAGTATTTT
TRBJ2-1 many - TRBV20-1 CSARGRSGGHYNEQFF TGCAGTGCTAGGGGACGGTCGGGGGGCCACTACAATGAGCAGTTCTTC
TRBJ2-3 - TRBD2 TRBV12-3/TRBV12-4 CASSWTSGRADTQYF TGTGCCAGCAGTTGGACTAGCGGGAGGGCAGATACGCAGTATTTT
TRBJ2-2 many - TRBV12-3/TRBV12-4 CASSLLGGGELFF TGTGCCAGCAGTTTACTGGGAGGCGGGGAGCTGTTTTTT
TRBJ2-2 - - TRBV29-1 CSVDRGLNTGELFF TGCAGCGTTGATAGGGGACTGAACACCGGGGAGCTGTTTTTT
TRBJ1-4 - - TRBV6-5 CASSNTGLEKLFF TGTGCCAGCAGTAACACAGGGTTGGAAAAACTGTTTTTT
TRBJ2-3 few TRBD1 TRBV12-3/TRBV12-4 CASRGKQGLITDTQYF TGTGCCAGCAGGGGTAAACAGGGGCTGATTACAGATACGCAGTATTTT
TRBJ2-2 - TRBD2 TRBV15 CATSRVGGIPLGELFF TGTGCCACCAGCAGAGTGGGGGGGATACCTCTCGGGGAGCTGTTTTTT
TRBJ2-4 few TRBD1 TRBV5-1 CASSKGQGDSKNIQYF TGCGCCAGCAGCAAAGGACAGGGGGATAGCAAAAACATTCAGTACTTC
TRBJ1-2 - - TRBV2 CASSPTTRGAYGYTF TGTGCCAGCAGCCCGACAACGCGGGGAGCCTATGGCTACACCTTC
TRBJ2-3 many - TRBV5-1 CASSFPTIKDAPRDTQYF TGCGCCAGCAGCTTCCCCACAATAAAGGACGCGCCGAGAGATACGCAGTATTTT
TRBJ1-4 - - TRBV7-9 CASSFRQGEEKLFF TGTGCCAGCAGCTTTCGACAAGGGGAGGAAAAACTGTTTTTT
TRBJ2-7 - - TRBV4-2 CASSQEGRSSYEQYF TGTGCCAGCAGCCAAGAAGGCAGGAGCTCCTACGAGCAGTACTTC
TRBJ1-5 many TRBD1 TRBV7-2 CASSNRDRGQPQHF TGTGCCAGCAGCAACCGGGACAGGGGACAGCCCCAGCATTTT
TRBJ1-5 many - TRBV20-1 CSAIGGNNQPQHF TGCAGTGCCATTGGGGGGAACAATCAGCCCCAGCATTTT
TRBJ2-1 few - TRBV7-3 CASSLTSLGNEQFF TGTGCCAGCAGCTTAACGTCCTTGGGCAATGAGCAGTTCTTC
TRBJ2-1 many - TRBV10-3 CAISGFDGSTHEQFF TGTGCCATCAGTGGGTTTGACGGGAGTACCCATGAGCAGTTCTTC
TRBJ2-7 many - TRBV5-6 CASSLAYEKAPYEQYF TGTGCCAGCAGCTTGGCTTACGAAAAGGCACCGTACGAGCAGTACTTC
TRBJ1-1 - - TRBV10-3 CAISESVGRQMNTEAFF TGTGCCATCAGTGAGTCGGTGGGGCGACAGATGAACACTGAAGCTTTCTTT
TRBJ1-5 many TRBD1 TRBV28 CASRLTGGNQPQHF TGTGCCAGCAGGTTGACAGGGGGCAATCAGCCCCAGCATTTT
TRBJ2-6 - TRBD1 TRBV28 CASSLAPPTGFDSGANVLTF TGTGCCAGCAGTTTAGCCCCCCCGACAGGGTTTGACTCTGGGGCCAACGTCCTGACTTTC
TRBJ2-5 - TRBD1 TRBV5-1 CASSGPTGGAETQYF TGCGCCAGCAGTGGCCCAACAGGGGGCGCAGAGACCCAGTACTTC
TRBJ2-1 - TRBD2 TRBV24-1 CATSDFGTSGGASSYNEQFF TGTGCCACCAGTGATTTTGGGACTAGCGGGGGGGCCTCGTCCTACAATGAGCAGTTCTTC
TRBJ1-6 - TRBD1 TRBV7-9 CASSLEGAPLLALHF TGTGCCAGCAGCTTAGAGGGGGCGCCCCTTCTGGCCCTCCACTTT
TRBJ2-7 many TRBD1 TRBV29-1 CSVEAVSRTGGSAYEQYF TGCAGCGTTGAAGCGGTATCGAGGACAGGCGGGTCAGCCTACGAGCAGTACTTC
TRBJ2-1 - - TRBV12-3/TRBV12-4 CASTGDNEQFF TGTGCCAGCACCGGGGACAATGAGCAGTTCTTC
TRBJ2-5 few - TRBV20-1 CSASGGRTFFEETQYF TGCAGTGCTAGCGGAGGACGCACCTTTTTCGAAGAGACCCAGTACTTC
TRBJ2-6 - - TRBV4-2 CASSQKGGISGANVLTF TGTGCCAGCAGCCAAAAGGGCGGCATCTCTGGGGCCAACGTCCTGACTTTC
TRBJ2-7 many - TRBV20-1 CSARDTDVTNYEQYF TGCAGTGCTAGAGATACGGACGTTACAAACTACGAGCAGTACTTC
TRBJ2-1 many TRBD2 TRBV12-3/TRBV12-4 CASSFTSGSKVNNEQFF TGTGCCAGCAGTTTTACTAGCGGGAGTAAGGTGAACAATGAGCAGTTCTTC
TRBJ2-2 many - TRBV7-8 CASSLEGVPGELFF TGTGCCAGCAGCTTAGAGGGGGTTCCCGGGGAGCTGTTTTTT
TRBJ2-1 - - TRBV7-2 CASSPGTRLFF TGTGCCAGCAGTCCCGGGACACGGTTGTTCTTC
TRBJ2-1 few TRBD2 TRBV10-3 CAIRGLAGGHYNEQFF TGTGCCATCAGGGGACTAGCGGGGGGACACTACAATGAGCAGTTCTTC
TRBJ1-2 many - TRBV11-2 CASSLVGTGISYGYTF TGTGCCAGCAGCTTAGTGGGAACAGGAATTTCCTATGGCTACACCTTC
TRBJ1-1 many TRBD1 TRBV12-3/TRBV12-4 CASSRPGTVGLNTEAFF TGTGCCAGCTCCCGCCCCGGGACAGTGGGGTTGAACACTGAAGCTTTCTTT
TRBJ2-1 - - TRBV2 CASSTEVSSYNEQFF TGTGCCAGCAGTACCGAGGTTAGCTCCTACAATGAGCAGTTCTTC
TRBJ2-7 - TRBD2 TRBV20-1 CSAVRASSGSSYEQYF TGCAGTGCCGTGAGGGCTTCTAGCGGGAGCTCCTACGAGCAGTACTTC
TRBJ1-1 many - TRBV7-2 CASSELGGTEAFF TGTGCCAGCAGCGAACTAGGGGGCACTGAAGCTTTCTTT
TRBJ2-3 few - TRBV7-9 CASSSQRVGSDTQYF TGTGCCAGCAGCTCCCAGCGGGTGGGGTCAGATACGCAGTATTTT
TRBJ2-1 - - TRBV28 CASSFPPPGQGFNEQFF TGTGCCAGCAGTTTCCCTCCCCCGGGTCAGGGGTTCAATGAGCAGTTCTTC
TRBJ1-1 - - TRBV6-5 CASSLRGTNLFF TGTGCCAGCAGCCTACGCGGGACTAACCTTTTCTTT
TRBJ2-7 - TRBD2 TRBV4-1 CASSWGLAGGYEQYF TGCGCCAGCAGCTGGGGACTAGCGGGAGGCTATGAGCAGTACTTC
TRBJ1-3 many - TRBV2 CASRRDISSGNTIYF TGTGCCAGCAGGAGGGACATCAGCTCTGGAAACACCATATATTTT
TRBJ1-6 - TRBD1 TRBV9 CASSTGQASSYNSPLHF TGTGCCAGCAGCACCGGACAGGCTAGCTCCTATAATTCACCCCTCCACTTT
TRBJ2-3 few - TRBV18 CASSPRRRDTQYF TGTGCCAGCTCACCCAGACGGAGAGATACGCAGTATTTT
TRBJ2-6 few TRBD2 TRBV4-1 CASSQDPLGLANFPGANVLTF TGCGCCAGCAGCCAAGATCCCTTGGGACTAGCCAATTTTCCTGGGGCCAACGTCCTGACTTTC
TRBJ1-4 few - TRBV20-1 CSAPHGRMRNEKLFF TGCAGTGCTCCCCACGGTCGTATGAGGAATGAAAAACTGTTTTTT
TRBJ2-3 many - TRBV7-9 CASSLSEITDTQYF TGTGCCAGCAGCTTGTCCGAAATCACAGATACGCAGTATTTT
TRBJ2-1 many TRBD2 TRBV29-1 CSGESGRADNEQFF TGCAGCGGAGAGAGCGGGAGGGCCGACAATGAGCAGTTCTTC
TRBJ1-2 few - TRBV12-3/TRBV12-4 CASSLREGNGYTF TGTGCCAGCAGTTTACGGGAGGGAAATGGCTACACCTTC
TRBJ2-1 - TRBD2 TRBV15 CATSGNRRTSGGPIFYNEQFF TGTGCCACCAGCGGAAACAGAAGGACTAGCGGGGGGCCGATTTTCTACAATGAGCAGTTCTTC